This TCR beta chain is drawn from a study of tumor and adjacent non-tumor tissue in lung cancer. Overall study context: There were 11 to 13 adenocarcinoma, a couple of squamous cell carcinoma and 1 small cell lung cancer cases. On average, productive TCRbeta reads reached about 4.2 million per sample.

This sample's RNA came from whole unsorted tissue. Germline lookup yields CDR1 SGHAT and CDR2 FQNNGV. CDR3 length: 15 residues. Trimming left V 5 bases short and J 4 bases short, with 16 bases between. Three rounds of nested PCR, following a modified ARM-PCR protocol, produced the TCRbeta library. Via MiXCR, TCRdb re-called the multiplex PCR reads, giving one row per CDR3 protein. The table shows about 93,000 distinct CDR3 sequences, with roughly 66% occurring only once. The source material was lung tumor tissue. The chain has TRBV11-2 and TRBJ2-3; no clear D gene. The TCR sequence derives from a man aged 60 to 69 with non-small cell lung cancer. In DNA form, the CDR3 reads TGTGCCAGCAGCAGTGCCACAACCTCCGCAGATACGCAGTATTTT. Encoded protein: CASSSATTSADTQYF.